Detailed here is one T cell receptor beta chain. This CDR3 region has 14 residues. These data belong to a study of cytomegalovirus exposure and HLA in healthy donors. Method: immunoSEQ multiplex PCR; TCRdb's copy keeps in-frame clones and lacks some. Found here are a few hundred thousand clones, more than 80% of them singletons; the top ten hold more than 0.8%. This chain connects TRBV21-1 to TRBJ2-5; TRBD2, the table's D call, was not compared with the DNA. TRBV21-1 is shown as a pseudogene. This receptor was taken from a woman aged 18-29 years in good health and CMV-seronegative. The sequenced sample consisted of PBMCs. The CDR3 DNA sequence: TGTGCCAGCAGCACTCCGAAGGGCGGGGCGACCCAGTACTTC. Protein sequence: CASSTPKGGATQYF.